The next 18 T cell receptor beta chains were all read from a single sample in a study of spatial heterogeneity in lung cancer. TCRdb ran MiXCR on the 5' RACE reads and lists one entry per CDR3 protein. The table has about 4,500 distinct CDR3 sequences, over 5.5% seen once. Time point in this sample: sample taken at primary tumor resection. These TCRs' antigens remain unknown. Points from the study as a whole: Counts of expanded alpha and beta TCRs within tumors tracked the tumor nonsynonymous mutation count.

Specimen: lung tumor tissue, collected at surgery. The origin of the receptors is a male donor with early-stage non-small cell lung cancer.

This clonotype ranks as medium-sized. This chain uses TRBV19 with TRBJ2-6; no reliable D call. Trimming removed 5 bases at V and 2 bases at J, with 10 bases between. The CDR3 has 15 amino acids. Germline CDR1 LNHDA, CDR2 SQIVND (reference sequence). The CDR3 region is CASSPESTGANVLTF. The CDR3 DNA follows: TGTGCCAGTAGTCCCGAATCAACTGGGGCCAACGTCCTGACTTTC.

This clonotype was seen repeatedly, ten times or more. The CDR3 protein is CASSEGAGRERDTQYF. The CDR3 nucleotides read TGTGCCAGCAGTGAAGGGGCAGGAAGGGAACGAGATACGCAGTATTTT. This chain uses TRBV25-1 with TRBJ2-3, with D possibly being TRBD1 (5 bases). The V gene lost 2 bases and the J gene lost 5 bases, with 17 bases spanning the gap. There are 16 residues in the CDR3. The V gene's germline CDR1 is MGHDK and CDR2 SYGVNS.

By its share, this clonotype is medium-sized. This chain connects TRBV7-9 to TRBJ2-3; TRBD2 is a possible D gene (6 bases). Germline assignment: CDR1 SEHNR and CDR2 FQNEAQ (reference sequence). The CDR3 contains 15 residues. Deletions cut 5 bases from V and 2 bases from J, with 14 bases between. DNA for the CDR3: TGTGCCAGCAGCCCCGGGACTTACTTCACAGATACGCAGTATTTT. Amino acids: CASSPGTYFTDTQYF.

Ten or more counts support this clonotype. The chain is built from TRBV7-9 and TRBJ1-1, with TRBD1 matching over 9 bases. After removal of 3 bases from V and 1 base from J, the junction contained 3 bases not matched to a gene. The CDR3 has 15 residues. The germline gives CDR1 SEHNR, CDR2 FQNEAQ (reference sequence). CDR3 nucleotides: TGTGCCAGCAGCTTGGGGACAGGGCAGAACACTGAAGCTTTCTTT. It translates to CASSLGTGQNTEAFF.

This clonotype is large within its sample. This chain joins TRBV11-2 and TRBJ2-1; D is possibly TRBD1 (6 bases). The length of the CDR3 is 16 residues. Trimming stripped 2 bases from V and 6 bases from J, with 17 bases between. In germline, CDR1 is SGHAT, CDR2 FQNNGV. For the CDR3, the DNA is TGTGCCAGCAGCTTAACCGGGGCGGACAGTCGCAATGAGCAGTTCTTC. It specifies CASSLTGADSRNEQFF.

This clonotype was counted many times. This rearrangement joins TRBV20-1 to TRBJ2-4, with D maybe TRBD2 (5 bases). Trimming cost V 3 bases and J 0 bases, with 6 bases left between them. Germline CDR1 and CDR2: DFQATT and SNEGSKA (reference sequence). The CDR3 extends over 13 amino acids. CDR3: CSAREVAKNIQYF. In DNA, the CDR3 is TGCAGTGCTAGGGAGGTAGCCAAAAACATTCAGTACTTC.

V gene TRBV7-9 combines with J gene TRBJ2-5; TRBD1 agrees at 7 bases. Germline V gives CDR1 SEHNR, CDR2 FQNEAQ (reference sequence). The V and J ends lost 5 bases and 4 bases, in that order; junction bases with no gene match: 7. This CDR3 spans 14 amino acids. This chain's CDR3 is CASSPYRGGETQYF. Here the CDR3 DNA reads TGTGCCAGCAGCCCATACAGGGGCGGAGAGACCCAGTACTTC.

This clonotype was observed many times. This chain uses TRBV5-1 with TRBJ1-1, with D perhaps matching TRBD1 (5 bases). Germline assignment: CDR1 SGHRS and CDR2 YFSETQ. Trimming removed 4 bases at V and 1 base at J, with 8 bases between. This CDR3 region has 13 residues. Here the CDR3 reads CASSQQENTEAFF. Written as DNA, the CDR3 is TGCGCCAGCAGCCAACAGGAGAACACTGAAGCTTTCTTT. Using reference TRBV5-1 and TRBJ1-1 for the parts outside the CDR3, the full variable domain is KAGVTQTPRYLIKTRGQQVTLSCSPISGHRSVSWYQQTPGQGLQFLFEYFSETQRNKGNFPGRFSGRQFSNSRSEMNVSTLELGDSALYLCASSQQENTEAFFGQGTRLTVV.

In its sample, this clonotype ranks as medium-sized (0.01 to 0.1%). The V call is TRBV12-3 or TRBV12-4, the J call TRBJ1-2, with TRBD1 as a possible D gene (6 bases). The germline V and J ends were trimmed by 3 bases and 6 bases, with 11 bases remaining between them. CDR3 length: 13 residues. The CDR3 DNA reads TGTGCCAGCAGTTTTGGGGCAGGGGATGGCTACACCTTC. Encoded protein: CASSFGAGDGYTF.

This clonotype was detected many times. CDR3 protein: CASSLTGARDTQYF. The CDR3 DNA sequence: TGTGCCAGCAGCTTAACGGGGGCCCGAGATACGCAGTATTTT. V usage is TRBV7-3 and J usage is TRBJ2-3, with a tentative D call TRBD1 (6 bases). The CDR3 sequence is 14 residues long. V was trimmed by 0 bases and J by 5 bases, leaving 9 bases between them. Germline-derived CDR1 and CDR2 are SGHTA and FQGTGA.

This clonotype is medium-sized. The CDR3 region has the DNA TGTGCCAGCAGCTTAACGGGGACTAGCGGGGGGCCCTATGAGCAGTTCTTC. As protein: CASSLTGTSGGPYEQFF. The rearrangement joins TRBV7-3 to TRBJ2-1; 15 bases match TRBD2. With V trimmed by 0 bases and J by 8 bases, 5 bases remained unmatched. This CDR3 is 17 amino acids long. Germline loops: CDR1 SGHTA, CDR2 FQGTGA. Complete variable domain (other parts from reference TRBV7-3 and TRBJ2-1): GAGVSQTPSNKVTEKGKYVELRCDPISGHTALYWYRQSLGQGPEFLIYFQGTGAADDSGLPNDRFFAVRPEGSVSTLKIQRTERGDSAVYLCASSLTGTSGGPYEQFFGPGTRLTVL.

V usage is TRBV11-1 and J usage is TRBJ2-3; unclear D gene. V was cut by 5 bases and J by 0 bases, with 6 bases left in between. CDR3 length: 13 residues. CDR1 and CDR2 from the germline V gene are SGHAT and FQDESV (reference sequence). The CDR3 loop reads CASSVTSTDTQYF. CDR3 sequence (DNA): TGTGCCAGCAGCGTGACTAGCACAGATACGCAGTATTTT.

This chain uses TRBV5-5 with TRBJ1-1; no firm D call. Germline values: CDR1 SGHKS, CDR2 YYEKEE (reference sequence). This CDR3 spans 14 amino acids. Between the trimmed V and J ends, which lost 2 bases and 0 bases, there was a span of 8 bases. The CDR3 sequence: CASSLQRMNTEAFF. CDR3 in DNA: TGTGCCAGCAGCTTACAGCGTATGAACACTGAAGCTTTCTTT.

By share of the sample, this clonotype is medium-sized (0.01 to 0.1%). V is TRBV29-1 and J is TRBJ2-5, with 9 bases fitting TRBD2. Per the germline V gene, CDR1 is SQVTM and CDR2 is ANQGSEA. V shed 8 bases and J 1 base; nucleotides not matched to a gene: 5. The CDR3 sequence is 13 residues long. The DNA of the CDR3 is TGCAGCTGCATAGCGGGGGCCCAAGAGACCCAGTACTTC. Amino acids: CSCIAGAQETQYF.

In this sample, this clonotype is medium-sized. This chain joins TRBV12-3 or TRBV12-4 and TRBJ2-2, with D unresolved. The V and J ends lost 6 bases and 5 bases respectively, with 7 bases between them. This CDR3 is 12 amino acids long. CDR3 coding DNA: TGTGCCAGCAGGGCGCCGACCGGGGAGCTGTTTTTT. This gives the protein CASRAPTGELFF.

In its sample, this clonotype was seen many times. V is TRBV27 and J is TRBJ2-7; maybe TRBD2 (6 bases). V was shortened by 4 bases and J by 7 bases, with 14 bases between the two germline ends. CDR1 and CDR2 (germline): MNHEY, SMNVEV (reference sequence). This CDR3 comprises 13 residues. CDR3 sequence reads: CASSSTAAGEQYF. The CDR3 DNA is TGTGCCAGCAGTTCGACAGCCGCGGGGGAGCAGTACTTC.

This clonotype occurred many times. CDR3 region: CSARDPGGRVTDTQYF. The CDR3 DNA reads TGCAGTGCTAGAGACCCCGGAGGAAGAGTCACAGATACGCAGTATTTT. The chain carries TRBV20-1 and TRBJ2-3, with D possibly matching TRBD2 (5 bases). The ends were cut back, 0 bases at V and 2 bases at J, with 15 bases in the middle. Germline CDR1 DFQATT, CDR2 SNEGSKA (reference sequence). The CDR3 covers 16 residues.

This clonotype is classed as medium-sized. The CDR3 region is CASSIRGEETQYF. The CDR3 bases are TGTGCCAGTAGTATACGGGGGGAAGAGACCCAGTACTTC. The chain recombines TRBV19 with TRBJ2-5, with TRBD2 matching 7 bases. This CDR3 spans 13 amino acids. Germline CDR1 and CDR2: LNHDA and SQIVND (reference sequence). The V and J ends lost 2 bases and 3 bases, in that order; junction bases with no gene match: 0.